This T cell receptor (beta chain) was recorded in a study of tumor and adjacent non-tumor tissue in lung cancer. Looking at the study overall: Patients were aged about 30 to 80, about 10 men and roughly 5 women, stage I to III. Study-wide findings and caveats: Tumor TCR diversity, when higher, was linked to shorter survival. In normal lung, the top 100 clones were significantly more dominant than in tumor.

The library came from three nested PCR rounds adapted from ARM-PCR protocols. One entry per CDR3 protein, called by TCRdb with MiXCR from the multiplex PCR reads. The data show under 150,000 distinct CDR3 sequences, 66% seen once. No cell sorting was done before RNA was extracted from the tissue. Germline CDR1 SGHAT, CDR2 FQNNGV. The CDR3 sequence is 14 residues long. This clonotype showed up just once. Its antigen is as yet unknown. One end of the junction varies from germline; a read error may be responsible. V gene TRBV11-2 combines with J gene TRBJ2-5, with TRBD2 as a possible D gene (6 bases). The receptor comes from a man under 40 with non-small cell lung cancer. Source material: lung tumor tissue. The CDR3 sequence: CASSARDGGEIQYF. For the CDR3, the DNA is TGTGCCAGCAGCGCCCGTGACGGAGGGGAGATCCAGTACTTC. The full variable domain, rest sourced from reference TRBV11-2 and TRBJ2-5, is EAGVAQSPRYKIIEKRQSVAFWCNPISGHATLYWYQQILGQGPKLLIQFQNNGVVDDSQLPKDRFSAERLKGVDSTLKIQPAKLEDSAVYLCASSARDGGEIQYFGPGTRLLVL.